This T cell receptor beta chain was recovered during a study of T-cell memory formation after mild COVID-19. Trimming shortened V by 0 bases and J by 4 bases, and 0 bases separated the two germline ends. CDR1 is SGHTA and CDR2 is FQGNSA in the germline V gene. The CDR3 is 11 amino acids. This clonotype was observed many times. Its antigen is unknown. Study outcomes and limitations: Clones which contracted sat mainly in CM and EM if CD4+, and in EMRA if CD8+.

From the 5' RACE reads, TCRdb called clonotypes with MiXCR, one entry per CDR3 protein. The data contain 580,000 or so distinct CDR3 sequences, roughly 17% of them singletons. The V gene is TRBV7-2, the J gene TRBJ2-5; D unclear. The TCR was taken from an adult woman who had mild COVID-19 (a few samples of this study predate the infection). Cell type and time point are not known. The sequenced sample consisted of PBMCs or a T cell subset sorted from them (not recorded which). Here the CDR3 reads CASSLAETQYF. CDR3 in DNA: TGTGCCAGCAGCTTAGCAGAGACCCAGTACTTC.